This T cell receptor beta chain was identified in a study of cytomegalovirus exposure and HLA in healthy donors. Study outcomes and limitations: There were several of the most significant clusters that appeared linked to common viral pathogens in a later analysis. When analyzed later, a missense DCLRE1C variant was found to be linked to TCR beta V- and J-gene trimming.

Concerning this clone: The antigen is unknown.

PCR primers comprised 60 Vbeta and 13 Jbeta primers. This table comes from immunoSEQ multiplex PCR, and its TCRdb copy is limited to in-frame clones, with some not included. The table shows approximately 170,000 clones, with roughly 83% occurring only once. The V segment lost 3 bases and the J segment 0 bases; nucleotides outside the gene matches: 2. This CDR3 has 16 residues. CDR1 and CDR2 from the germline V gene are SGHTA and FQGNSA. The TCR sequence derives from a woman between 45 and 65 years old in good health and CMV-seronegative. The chain employs TRBV7-2 and TRBJ1-1, with TRBD1 identical over 12 bases. Sequenced: PBMCs. The CDR3 spells CASSFGTGGMNTEAFF. In nucleotides, the CDR3 is TGTGCCAGCAGCTTCGGGACAGGGGGCATGAACACTGAAGCTTTCTTT.